This record concerns one T cell receptor beta chain sequence. The data stem from a study of cytomegalovirus exposure and HLA in healthy donors. The germline V and J ends were trimmed by 0 bases and 0 bases, with 7 bases remaining between them. Germline V CDR1 and CDR2: SGHDN, FVKESK. The CDR3 extends over 15 amino acids. The PCR made use of 60 Vbeta and 13 Jbeta primers. The protocol was immunoSEQ multiplex PCR, while the TCRdb copy is restricted to in-frame clones and leaves out a portion. Counted here are roughly 160,000 clones, about three quarters occurring once; the ten biggest clones make up around 15%.

The sequencing sample was made of PBMCs. This chain connects TRBV14 to TRBJ2-3; D remains ambiguous. This TCR derives from a middle-aged man in good health and CMV-seropositive. The CDR3 here is CASSQDVTSTDTQYF. The DNA for the CDR3 is TGTGCCAGCAGCCAAGATGTTACTAGCACAGATACGCAGTATTTT.